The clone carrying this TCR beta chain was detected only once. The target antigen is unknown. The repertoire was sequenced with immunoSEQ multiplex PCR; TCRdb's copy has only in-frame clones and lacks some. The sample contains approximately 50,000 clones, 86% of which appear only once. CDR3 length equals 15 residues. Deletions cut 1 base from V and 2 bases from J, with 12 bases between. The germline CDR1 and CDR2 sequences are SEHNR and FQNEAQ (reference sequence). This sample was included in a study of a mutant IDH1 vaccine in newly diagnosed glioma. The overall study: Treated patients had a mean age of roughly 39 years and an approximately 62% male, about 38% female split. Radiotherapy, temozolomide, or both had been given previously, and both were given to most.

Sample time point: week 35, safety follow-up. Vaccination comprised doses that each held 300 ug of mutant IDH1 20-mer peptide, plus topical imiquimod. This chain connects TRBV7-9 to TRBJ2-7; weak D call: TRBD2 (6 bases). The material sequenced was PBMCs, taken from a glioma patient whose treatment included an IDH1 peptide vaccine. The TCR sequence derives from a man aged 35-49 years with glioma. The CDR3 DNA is TGTGCCAGCAGCTTAGAGCGGGCCAGAGCCTACGAGCAGTACTTC. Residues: CASSLERARAYEQYF.